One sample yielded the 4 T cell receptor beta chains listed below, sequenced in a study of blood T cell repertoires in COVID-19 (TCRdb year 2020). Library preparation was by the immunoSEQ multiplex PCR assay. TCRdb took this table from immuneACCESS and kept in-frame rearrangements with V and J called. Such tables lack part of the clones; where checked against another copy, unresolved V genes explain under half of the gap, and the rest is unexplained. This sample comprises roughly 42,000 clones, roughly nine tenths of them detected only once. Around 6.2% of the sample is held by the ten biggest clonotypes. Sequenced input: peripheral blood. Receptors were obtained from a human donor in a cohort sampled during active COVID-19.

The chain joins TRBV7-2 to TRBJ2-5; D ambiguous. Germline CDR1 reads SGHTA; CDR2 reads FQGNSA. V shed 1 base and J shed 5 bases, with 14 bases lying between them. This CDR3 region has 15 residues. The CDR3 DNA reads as TGTGCCAGCAGCTTAGAATCTAGGTTCGGGGAGACCCAGTACTTC. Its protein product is CASSLESRFGETQYF.

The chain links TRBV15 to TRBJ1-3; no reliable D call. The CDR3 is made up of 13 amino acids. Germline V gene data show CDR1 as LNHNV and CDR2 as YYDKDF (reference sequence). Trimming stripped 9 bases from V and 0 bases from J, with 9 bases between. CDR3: CATRSVSGNTIYF. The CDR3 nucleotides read TGTGCCACTCGCTCAGTCTCTGGAAACACCATATATTTT.

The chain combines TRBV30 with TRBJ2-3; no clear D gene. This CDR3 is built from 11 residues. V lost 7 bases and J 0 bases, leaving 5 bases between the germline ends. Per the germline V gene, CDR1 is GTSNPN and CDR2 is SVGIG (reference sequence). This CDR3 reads CASSSTDTQYF. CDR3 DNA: TGTGCCTCCTCGAGCACAGATACGCAGTATTTT.

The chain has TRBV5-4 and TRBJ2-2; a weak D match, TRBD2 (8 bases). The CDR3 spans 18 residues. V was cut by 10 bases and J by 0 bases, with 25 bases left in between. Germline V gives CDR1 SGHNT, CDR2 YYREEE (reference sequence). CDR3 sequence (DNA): TGTGCCTCCTCGGGCCGCGGGGGGACAGTCGCGAACACCGGGGAGCTGTTTTTT. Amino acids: CASSGRGGTVANTGELFF.